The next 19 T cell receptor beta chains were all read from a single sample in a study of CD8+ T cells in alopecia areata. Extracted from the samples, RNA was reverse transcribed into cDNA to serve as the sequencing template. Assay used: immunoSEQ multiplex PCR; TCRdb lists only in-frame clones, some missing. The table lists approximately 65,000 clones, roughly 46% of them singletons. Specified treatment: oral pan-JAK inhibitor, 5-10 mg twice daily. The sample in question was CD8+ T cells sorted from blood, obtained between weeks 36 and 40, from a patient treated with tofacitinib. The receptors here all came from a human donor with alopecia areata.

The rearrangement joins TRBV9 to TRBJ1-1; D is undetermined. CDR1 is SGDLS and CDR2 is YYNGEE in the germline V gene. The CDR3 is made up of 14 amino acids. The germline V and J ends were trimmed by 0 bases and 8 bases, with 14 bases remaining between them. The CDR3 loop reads CASSVVKGYGEAFF. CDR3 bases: TGTGCCAGCAGCGTAGTAAAGGGTTACGGAGAAGCTTTCTTT.

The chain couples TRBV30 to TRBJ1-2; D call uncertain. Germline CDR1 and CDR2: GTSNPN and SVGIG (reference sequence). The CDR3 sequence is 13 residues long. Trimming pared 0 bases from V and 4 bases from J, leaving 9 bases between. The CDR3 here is CAWSVRGIYGYTF. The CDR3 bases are TGTGCCTGGAGTGTACGGGGAATCTATGGCTACACCTTC.

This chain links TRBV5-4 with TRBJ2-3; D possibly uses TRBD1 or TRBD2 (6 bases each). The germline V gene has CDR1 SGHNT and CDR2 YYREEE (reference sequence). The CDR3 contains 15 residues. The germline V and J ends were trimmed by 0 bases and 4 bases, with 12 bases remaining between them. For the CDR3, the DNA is TGTGCCAGCAGCTTGGTATCGGGGGCTGCAGATACGCAGTATTTT. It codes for CASSLVSGAADTQYF. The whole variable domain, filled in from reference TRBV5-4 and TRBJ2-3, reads ETGVTQSPTHLIKTRGQQVTLRCSSQSGHNTVSWYQQALGQGPQFIFQYYREEENGRGNFPPRFSGLQFPNYSSELNVNALELDDSALYLCASSLVSGAADTQYFGPGTRLTVL.

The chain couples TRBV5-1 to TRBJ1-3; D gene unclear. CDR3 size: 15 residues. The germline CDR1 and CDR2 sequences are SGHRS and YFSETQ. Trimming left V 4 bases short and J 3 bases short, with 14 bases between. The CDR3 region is CASSSAMAVGNTIYF. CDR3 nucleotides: TGCGCCAGCAGCAGCGCCATGGCAGTTGGAAACACCATATATTTT. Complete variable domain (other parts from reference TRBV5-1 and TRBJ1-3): KAGVTQTPRYLIKTRGQQVTLSCSPISGHRSVSWYQQTPGQGLQFLFEYFSETQRNKGNFPGRFSGRQFSNSRSEMNVSTLELGDSALYLCASSSAMAVGNTIYFGEGSWLTVV.

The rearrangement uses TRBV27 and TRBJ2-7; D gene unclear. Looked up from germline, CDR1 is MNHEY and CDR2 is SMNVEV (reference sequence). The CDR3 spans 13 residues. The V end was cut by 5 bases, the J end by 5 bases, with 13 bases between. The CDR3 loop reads CASSGSVLDEQYF. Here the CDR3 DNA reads TGTGCCAGCAGTGGCAGTGTGCTCGACGAGCAGTACTTC.

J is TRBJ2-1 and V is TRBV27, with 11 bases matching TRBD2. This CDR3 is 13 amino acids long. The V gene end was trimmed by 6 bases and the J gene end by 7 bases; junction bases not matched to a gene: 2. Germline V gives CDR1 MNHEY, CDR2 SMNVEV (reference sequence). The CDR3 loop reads CASRLAGVNEQFF. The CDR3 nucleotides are TGTGCCAGCAGACTAGCGGGAGTAAATGAGCAGTTCTTC.

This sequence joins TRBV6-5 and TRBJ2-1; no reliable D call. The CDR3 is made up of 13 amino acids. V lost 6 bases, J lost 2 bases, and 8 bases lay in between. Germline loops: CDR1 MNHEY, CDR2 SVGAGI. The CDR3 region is CASRQPPYNEQFF. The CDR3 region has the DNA TGTGCCAGCAGGCAGCCCCCCTACAATGAGCAGTTCTTC.

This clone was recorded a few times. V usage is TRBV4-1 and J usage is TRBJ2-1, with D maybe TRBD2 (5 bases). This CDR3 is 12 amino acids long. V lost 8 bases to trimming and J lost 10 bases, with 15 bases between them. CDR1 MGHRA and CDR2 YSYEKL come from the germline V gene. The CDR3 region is CASRSGREEQFF. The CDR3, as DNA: TGCGCCAGCCGATCGGGTAGGGAGGAGCAGTTCTTC.

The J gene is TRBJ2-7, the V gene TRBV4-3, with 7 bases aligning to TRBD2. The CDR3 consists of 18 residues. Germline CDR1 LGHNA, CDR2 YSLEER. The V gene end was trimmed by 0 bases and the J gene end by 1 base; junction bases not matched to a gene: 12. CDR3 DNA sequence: TGCGCCAGCAGCCAAGAAGAGTTACCGGGAGGTGAGTCCTACGAGCAGTACTTC. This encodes CASSQEELPGGESYEQYF.

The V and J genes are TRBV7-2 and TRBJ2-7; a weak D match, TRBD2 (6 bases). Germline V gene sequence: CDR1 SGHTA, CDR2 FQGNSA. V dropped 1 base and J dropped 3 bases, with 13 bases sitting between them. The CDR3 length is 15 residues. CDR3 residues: CASSLGLGGLYEQYF. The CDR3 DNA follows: TGTGCCAGCAGCTTAGGCCTGGGGGGACTCTACGAGCAGTACTTC.

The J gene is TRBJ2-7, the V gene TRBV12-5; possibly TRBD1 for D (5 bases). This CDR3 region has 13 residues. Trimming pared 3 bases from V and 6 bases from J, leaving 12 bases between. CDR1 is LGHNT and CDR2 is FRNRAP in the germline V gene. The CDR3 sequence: CASGLGSGLEQYF. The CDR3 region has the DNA TGTGCTAGTGGTTTAGGATCAGGGCTCGAGCAGTACTTC.

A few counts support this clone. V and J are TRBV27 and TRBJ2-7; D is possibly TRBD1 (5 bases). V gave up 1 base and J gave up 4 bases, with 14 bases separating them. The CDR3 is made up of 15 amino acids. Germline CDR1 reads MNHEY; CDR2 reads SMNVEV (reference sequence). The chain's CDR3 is CASSLFGPGAYEQYF. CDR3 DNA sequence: TGTGCCAGCAGTTTATTTGGGCCTGGGGCATACGAGCAGTACTTC.

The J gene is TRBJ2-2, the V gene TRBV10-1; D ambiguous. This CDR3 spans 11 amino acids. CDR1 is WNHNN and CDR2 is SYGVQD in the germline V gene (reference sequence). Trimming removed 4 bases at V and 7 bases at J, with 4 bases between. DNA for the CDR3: TGCGCCAGCAGTGGTAGCGGGGAGCTGTTTTTT. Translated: CASSGSGELFF.

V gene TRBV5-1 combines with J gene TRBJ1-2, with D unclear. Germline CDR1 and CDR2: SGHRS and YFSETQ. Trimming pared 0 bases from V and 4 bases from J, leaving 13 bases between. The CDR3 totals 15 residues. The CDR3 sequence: CASSLERGTFYGYTF. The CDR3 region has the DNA TGCGCCAGCAGCTTGGAGCGGGGAACCTTCTATGGCTACACCTTC.

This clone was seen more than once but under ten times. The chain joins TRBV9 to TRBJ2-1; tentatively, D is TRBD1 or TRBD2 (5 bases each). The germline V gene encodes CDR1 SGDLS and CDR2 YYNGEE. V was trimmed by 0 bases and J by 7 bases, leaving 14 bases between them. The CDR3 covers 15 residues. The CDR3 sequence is CASSVGGGPENEQFF. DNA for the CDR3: TGTGCCAGCAGCGTAGGTGGGGGTCCGGAGAATGAGCAGTTCTTC.

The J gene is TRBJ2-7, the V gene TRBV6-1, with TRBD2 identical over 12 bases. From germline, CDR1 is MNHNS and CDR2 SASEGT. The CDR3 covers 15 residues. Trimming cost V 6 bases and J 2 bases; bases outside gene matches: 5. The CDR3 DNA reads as TGTGCCAGCAGGCCGAGACTAGCGGGAGCCTACGAGCAGTACTTC. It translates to CASRPRLAGAYEQYF.

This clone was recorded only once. The CDR3 loop is CASSQVPTSSNEQFF. DNA for the CDR3: TGTGCCAGCAGCCAAGTCCCGACTAGCAGCAATGAGCAGTTCTTC. The chain joins TRBV4-2 to TRBJ2-1, with 7 bases that match TRBD2. The junction had 6 bases not matched to a gene; V was cut back by 1 base and J by 6 bases. This CDR3 is built from 15 residues. Germline V CDR1 and CDR2: LGHNA, YNFKEQ.

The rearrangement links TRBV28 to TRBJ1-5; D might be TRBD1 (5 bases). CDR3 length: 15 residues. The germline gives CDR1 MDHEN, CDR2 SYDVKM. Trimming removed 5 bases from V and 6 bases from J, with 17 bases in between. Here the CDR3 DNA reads TGTGCCAGCAGTGTCACCCCGGGACGGAGTCAGCCCCAGCATTTT. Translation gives CASSVTPGRSQPQHF.

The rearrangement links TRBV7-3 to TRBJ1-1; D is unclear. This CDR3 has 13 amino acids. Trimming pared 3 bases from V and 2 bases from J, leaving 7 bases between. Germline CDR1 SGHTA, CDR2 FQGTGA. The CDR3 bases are TGTGCCAGCAGCTTCGGACCCAACACTGAAGCTTTCTTT. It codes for CASSFGPNTEAFF.